This paragraph covers one TCR beta chain sequence. What it recognizes is unknown. The data were obtained in a study of shared clonotypes between healthy human individuals. The CDR3 contains 14 residues. Trimming at V came to 3 bases and at J to 8 bases, leaving 7 bases not matched to a gene. The germline gives CDR1 SNHLY, CDR2 FYNNEI. The study, taken as a whole, reports: Generation probabilities were higher for clonotypes shared across all four sorted-subset donors than for unshared ones. Shared clonotypes: 4.5% to 5% naive CD4, roughly 4% naive CD8, 2.3% memory CD4, under 0.5% memory CD8.

TCRdb keeps only in-frame clones here, not all; method: immunoSEQ multiplex PCR. Counted here are about 2.3 million clones, roughly 90% occurring once; the ten biggest clones make up 0.37%. Sequences were obtained from naive CD4+ T cells from PBMCs. Indicated subset: CD45RA+ positively selected. The chain joins TRBV2 to TRBJ2-4; the match to TRBD1 covers 7 bases. The receptor was isolated from a man aged 18 to 30 in good health. Some clones in this sample may be carry-over from other donors' samples. CDR3 sequence: CASSDQGGLDIQYF. The CDR3 DNA sequence: TGTGCCAGCAGTGACCAAGGGGGCTTGGACATTCAGTACTTC.